The 20 T cell receptor beta chains in this list originate from one sample, sequenced in a study of T cells in Graves' hyperthyroidism and ophthalmopathy. What was amplified from RNA transcripts were TCR beta CDR3 regions. During a first-round RT-PCR of the TCR CDR3, the HTBI primer set was used. TCRdb analysed the multiplex PCR reads with MiXCR anew, one entry per CDR3 protein. The sample records a few hundred thousand distinct CDR3 sequences, 15% to 20% being singletons. Sequencing was carried out using blood. Every receptor here comes from a woman in her thirties or forties with Graves' ophthalmopathy.

This clonotype showed up just a few times. This chain links TRBV6-5 with TRBJ2-1, with D possibly being TRBD2 (6 bases). In germline, CDR1 is MNHEY, CDR2 SVGAGI. This CDR3 spans 15 amino acids. Trimming took off 4 bases at V and 6 bases at J, with 16 bases between the two ends. The CDR3 here is CASSSREPPTNEQFF. The CDR3 DNA sequence: TGTGCCAGCAGTTCCCGGGAGCCTCCGACCAATGAGCAGTTCTTC.

This clonotype was seen a handful of times. One junction end does not reproduce the germline sequence, and a read error may be involved. V usage is TRBV28 and J usage is TRBJ2-1; 9 bases map to TRBD2. The CDR3 totals 14 residues. CDR1 and CDR2 from the germline V gene are MDHEN and SYDVKM. The DNA of the CDR3 is TGTGCCAGCAGGCTAGCGGGAACCTACAATGGGCAGTTCTTC. Amino acid sequence: CASRLAGTYNGQFF.

The chain has TRBV7-9 and TRBJ1-1, with D maybe TRBD1 (6 bases). CDR1 SEHNR and CDR2 FQNEAQ come from the germline V gene (reference sequence). This CDR3 is built from 14 residues. V lost 6 bases, J lost 0 bases, and 11 bases lay in between. The CDR3 loop reads CASRIGQMNTEAFF. CDR3 coding DNA: TGTGCCAGCAGGATCGGACAGATGAACACTGAAGCTTTCTTT.

The chain employs TRBV6-2 or TRBV6-3 and TRBJ2-2; TRBD2 is a possible D gene (6 bases). Trimming removed 0 bases from V and 5 bases from J, with 10 bases in between. This CDR3 is 15 amino acids long. Germline assignment: CDR1 MNHEY and CDR2 SVGEGT. Written as DNA, the CDR3 is TGTGCCAGCAGTTACTCGAGGCGGGGAACCGGGGAGCTGTTTTTT. Translating gives CASSYSRRGTGELFF.

The chain is built from TRBV6-2 or TRBV6-3 and TRBJ2-5; 7 positions match TRBD1. V dropped 7 bases and J dropped 3; count of bases not matched to a gene: 11. CDR3 size: 15 residues. Germline loops: CDR1 MNHEY, CDR2 SVGEGT. The CDR3 sequence is CASTLLKDRKETQYF. CDR3 in DNA: TGTGCCAGCACCCTGTTAAAGGACAGGAAAGAGACCCAGTACTTC.

In its sample, this clonotype was seen many times. V gene TRBV7-2 combines with J gene TRBJ2-6, with 7 nucleotides matching TRBD2. The CDR3 sequence is 16 residues long. CDR1 and CDR2 (germline): SGHTA, FQGNSA. V gave up 5 bases and J gave up 7 bases; unmatched junction bases: 11. The CDR3 reads CASSVIAGAPANVLTF. The CDR3 nucleotides read TGTGCCAGCAGCGTAATTGCGGGAGCCCCTGCCAACGTCCTGACTTTC.

This chain joins TRBV5-1 and TRBJ2-1; 10 bases are a match to TRBD1. The CDR3 consists of 16 residues. Trimming took 4 bases from V and 7 from J; bases not matched to a gene: 11. CDR1 is SGHRS and CDR2 is YFSETQ in the germline V gene. The DNA for the CDR3 is TGCGCCAGCAGCCAAATTACCGGGACAGGGGAGAATGAGCAGTTCTTC. As protein: CASSQITGTGENEQFF.

This clonotype showed up many times. The chain employs TRBV5-5 and TRBJ1-1; maybe TRBD1 (6 bases). V lost 4 bases, J lost 5 bases, and 18 bases lay in between. The CDR3 sequence is 15 residues long. CDR1 SGHKS and CDR2 YYEKEE come from the germline V gene (reference sequence). CDR3 DNA sequence: TGTGCCAGCAGCCTAATACAGGGAAGTAGGACTGAAGCTTTCTTT. Translation: CASSLIQGSRTEAFF. Supplemented by reference TRBV5-5 and TRBJ1-1, the full variable domain reads DAGVTQSPTHLIKTRGQQVTLRCSPISGHKSVSWYQQVLGQGPQFIFQYYEKEERGRGNFPDRFSARQFPNYSSELNVNALLLGDSALYLCASSLIQGSRTEAFFGQGTRLTVV.

In its sample, this clonotype was seen many times. The rearrangement joins TRBV5-1 to TRBJ2-3, with D possibly matching TRBD2 (5 bases). The CDR3 is 14 amino acids. V was clipped by 5 bases and J by 4 bases, with 14 bases between them. In germline, CDR1 is SGHRS, CDR2 YFSETQ. The CDR3 protein is CASRRNEGADTQYF. CDR3 nucleotides: TGCGCCAGCAGACGTAATGAGGGTGCAGATACGCAGTATTTT.

This clonotype was seen more than once but under ten times. The rearrangement links TRBV3-1 to TRBJ1-6; D might be TRBD1 (6 bases). V was trimmed by 0 bases and J by 10 bases, leaving 13 bases between them. CDR1 and CDR2 from the germline V gene are LGHDT and YNNKEL (reference sequence). The CDR3 loop spans 15 amino acids. CDR3 nucleotide sequence: TGTGCCAGCAGCCAAGACTACAGGGTGTTATCACCCCTCCACTTT. Protein: CASSQDYRVLSPLHF.

The rearrangement links TRBV20-1 to TRBJ2-5; D is perhaps TRBD1 or TRBD2 (5 bases each). The V end lost 5 bases, the J end lost 4 bases, and 23 bases lay between the germline ends. Germline assignment: CDR1 DFQATT and CDR2 SNEGSKA (reference sequence). The CDR3 has 16 amino acids. The CDR3: CSAGAPGALPPETQYF. The CDR3 nucleotides read TGCAGTGCTGGGGCCCCCGGGGCACTCCCCCCAGAGACCCAGTACTTC.

This clonotype was seen a single time. This chain links TRBV27 with TRBJ1-2; D remains ambiguous. CDR1 is MNHEY, CDR2 SMNVEV, per germline (reference sequence). Between the trimmed V and J ends, which lost 6 bases and 3 bases, there was a span of 14 bases. The CDR3 covers 14 residues. The CDR3 here is CASSRSFGDYGYTF. CDR3 DNA sequence: TGTGCCAGCAGCCGTAGTTTTGGAGACTATGGCTACACCTTC.

This clonotype was seen ten or more times. The J gene is TRBJ2-3, the V gene TRBV6-1; possible D gene TRBD2, 6 bases. With 6 bases removed from V and 3 bases from J, the gap between germline ends came to 16 bases. CDR3 size: 15 residues. Looked up from germline, CDR1 is MNHNS and CDR2 is SASEGT. The CDR3 spells CASSSRRDWTDTQYF. The CDR3 coding sequence is TGTGCCAGCAGCTCGAGGCGGGACTGGACAGATACGCAGTATTTT.

This clonotype has ten or more counts. This chain connects TRBV2 to TRBJ2-2; possible D gene TRBD1, 5 bases. CDR1 is SNHLY and CDR2 is FYNNEI in the germline V gene. The CDR3 has 15 residues. Deletions cut 3 bases from V and 7 bases from J, with 15 bases between. DNA of the CDR3: TGTGCCAGCAGTGAGAACAGGCTGGGGAACGGGGAGCTGTTTTTT. It encodes CASSENRLGNGELFF.

The chain joins TRBV7-4 to TRBJ1-2; D unresolved. Deletions cut 4 bases from V and 2 bases from J, with 17 bases between. This CDR3 contains 16 residues. From germline, CDR1 is SGHVT and CDR2 SQSDAQ. Here the CDR3 DNA reads TGTGCCAGCAGCTCCTCGCCAGCAACGACGAACTATGGCTACACCTTC. This encodes CASSSSPATTNYGYTF.

This clonotype was counted ten times or more. The chain employs TRBV20-1 and TRBJ2-1, with D unclear. The CDR3 sequence is 11 residues long. Per the germline V gene, CDR1 is DFQATT and CDR2 is SNEGSKA (reference sequence). Trimming pared 5 bases from V and 6 bases from J, leaving 8 bases between. Here the CDR3 DNA reads TGCAGTGCTCTTGACCGCAATGAGCAGTTCTTC. Its protein product is CSALDRNEQFF.

This clonotype has at least ten counts. V is TRBV28 and J is TRBJ2-5, with D tentatively TRBD1 or TRBD2 (5 bases each). Trimming shortened V by 5 bases and J by 2 bases, and 18 bases separated the two germline ends. Germline V gene data show CDR1 as MDHEN and CDR2 as SYDVKM. The CDR3 spans 16 residues. The CDR3 protein is CASSPVGRPLQETQYF. DNA of the CDR3: TGTGCCAGCAGTCCCGTGGGACGCCCCTTACAAGAGACCCAGTACTTC.

The sample holds many counts of this clonotype. The rearrangement links TRBV20-1 to TRBJ2-3; 7 bases align to TRBD2. J lost 1 base, V lost 4 bases, and 2 bases had no gene match. The CDR3 spans 13 residues. Germline V gene sequence: CDR1 DFQATT, CDR2 SNEGSKA (reference sequence). Written as DNA, the CDR3 is TGCAGTGCTAAGGCGGGGGGCACAGATACGCAGTATTTT. Protein product: CSAKAGGTDTQYF.

V gene TRBV30 combines with J gene TRBJ2-3; TRBD2 agrees at 15 bases. Trimming at V came to 5 bases and at J to 5 bases, leaving 5 bases not matched to a gene. Germline V CDR1 and CDR2: GTSNPN, SVGIG (reference sequence). This CDR3 comprises 15 residues. In nucleotides, the CDR3 is TGTGCCTGGGGACTAGCGGGGGGGCCAAGAGATACGCAGTATTTT. Its translation is CAWGLAGGPRDTQYF.

This clonotype was recorded many times. The chain has TRBV6-1 and TRBJ1-1; 7 bases map to TRBD1. The CDR3 sequence is 14 residues long. V dropped 6 bases and J dropped 2; count of bases not matched to a gene: 6. Germline CDR1 is MNHNS and CDR2 is SASEGT. As DNA, the CDR3 is TGTGCCAGCAGAGGACGGGACAGTAACACTGAAGCTTTCTTT. It codes for CASRGRDSNTEAFF.